Listed here are 32 T cell receptor beta chains from one sample, sequenced in a study of shared clonotypes between healthy human individuals. Assay: immunoSEQ multiplex PCR; the TCRdb copy retains only in-frame clones and omits some. The data contain approximately 120,000 clones, around 68% of them seen just once; the ten biggest clones take up about 22%. Material for sequencing was memory CD8+ T cells sorted from blood. Subset: CD45RO+ cells pooled with CCR7-negative TemRA cells. These receptors were obtained from a woman under 40 in good health.

This sequence joins TRBV27 and TRBJ2-7; D not certain. The length of the CDR3 is 13 residues. The V end was cut by 3 bases, the J end by 4 bases, with 10 bases between. The germline V gene encodes CDR1 MNHEY and CDR2 SMNVEV (reference sequence). CDR3 loop: CASSLSGRYEQYF. For the CDR3, the DNA is TGTGCCAGCAGTTTGTCCGGCCGGTACGAGCAGTACTTC.

The V gene is TRBV4-1, the J gene TRBJ2-7; possibly TRBD2 for D (6 bases). Germline values: CDR1 MGHRA, CDR2 YSYEKL. The CDR3 length is 17 residues. V lost 0 bases and J lost 2, with 17 bases in between. CDR3 in DNA: TGCGCCAGCAGCCAAGAAGTTTATATCGGGGGAACCTACGAGCAGTACTTC. This gives the protein CASSQEVYIGGTYEQYF.

V usage is TRBV6-1 and J usage is TRBJ1-1; D is undetermined. Germline loops: CDR1 MNHNS, CDR2 SASEGT. This CDR3 spans 14 amino acids. V gave up 2 bases and J gave up 6 bases, with 13 bases separating them. DNA for the CDR3: TGTGCCAGCAGTGAAATGGAGGAGGGCTCTGAAGCTTTCTTT. Protein product: CASSEMEEGSEAFF.

The CDR3: CASSLESLASGSGSGELFF. The CDR3 bases are TGTGCCAGCAGCTTGGAATCCTTGGCTAGCGGGAGTGGTAGTGGGGAGCTGTTTTTT. V gene TRBV5-4 combines with J gene TRBJ2-2, with 10 nucleotides matching TRBD2. Germline V gene data show CDR1 as SGHNT and CDR2 as YYREEE (reference sequence). The CDR3 runs 19 residues. Unmatched junction bases numbered 16, after V lost 0 bases and J lost 8 bases.

CDR3 residues: CASMQGVRNTIYF. CDR3 nucleotide sequence: TGTGCCAGCATGCAGGGAGTTAGAAACACCATATATTTT. The chain is built from TRBV28 and TRBJ1-3; weak D call: TRBD1 (5 bases). Per the germline V gene, CDR1 is MDHEN and CDR2 is SYDVKM. The V gene lost 7 bases and the J gene lost 5 bases, with 12 bases spanning the gap. This CDR3 comprises 13 residues.

This clone was seen more than once but under ten times. V usage is TRBV5-1 and J usage is TRBJ1-4; D may be TRBD1 (5 bases). V was cut by 5 bases and J by 8 bases, with 16 bases left in between. Germline lookup yields CDR1 SGHRS and CDR2 YFSETQ. The CDR3 has 14 residues. The CDR3 DNA follows: TGCGCCAGCAGACCGGCGAGGGGAGACGAAAAACTGTTTTTT. This encodes CASRPARGDEKLFF.

The gene calls are TRBV4-2 and TRBJ1-4; 8 bases are shared with TRBD1. Looked up from germline, CDR1 is LGHNA and CDR2 is YNFKEQ. V was pared by 0 bases and J by 8 bases, with 8 bases of the junction left unmatched. There are 16 residues in the CDR3. This chain's CDR3 is CASSQDKAGGVEKLFF. The DNA for the CDR3 is TGTGCCAGCAGCCAAGACAAGGCAGGGGGCGTCGAAAAACTGTTTTTT.

The chain is built from TRBV2 and TRBJ1-4; 7 bases fit TRBD1. This CDR3 spans 14 amino acids. CDR1 is SNHLY and CDR2 is FYNNEI in the germline V gene. J lost 8 bases, V lost 7 bases, and 10 bases had no gene match. This CDR3 reads CASKRGQEGEKLFF. The CDR3 region has the DNA TGTGCCAGCAAAAGAGGACAGGAAGGGGAAAAACTGTTTTTT.

This clone was counted only a few times. This CDR3 is also generated by other DNA sequences in the sample. This chain connects TRBV20-1 to TRBJ1-2, with TRBD1 as a possible D gene (5 bases). V was cut by 6 bases and J by 8 bases, with 7 bases left in between. The CDR3 consists of 9 residues. Germline values: CDR1 DFQATT, CDR2 SNEGSKA (reference sequence). CDR3 sequence (DNA): TGCAGTGCCCCAGGGGGCTACACCTTC. Encoded protein: CSAPGGYTF.

This clone was counted a few times. The chain is built from TRBV7-8 and TRBJ2-7; perhaps TRBD1 as D (6 bases). V shed 6 bases and J shed 7 bases, with 19 bases lying between them. Per germline, CDR1 SGHVS and CDR2 FQNEAQ. The CDR3 is 14 amino acids. CDR3 nucleotides: TGTGCCAGCAGTCGGGCGACAGGTGGAACGGAGCAGTACTTC. This gives the protein CASSRATGGTEQYF.

The chain links TRBV5-1 to TRBJ1-1, with 8 bases matching TRBD1. From germline, CDR1 is SGHRS and CDR2 YFSETQ. The CDR3 is 15 residues long. Trimming cost V 4 bases and J 1 base; bases outside gene matches: 6. CDR3 residues: CASSPGQEANTEAFF. CDR3 DNA sequence: TGCGCCAGCAGCCCGGGACAGGAAGCGAACACTGAAGCTTTCTTT.

The chain links TRBV11-2 to TRBJ2-7, with TRBD2 matching 9 bases. V gave up 5 bases and J gave up 0 bases; unmatched junction bases: 8. Germline loops: CDR1 SGHAT, CDR2 FQNNGV. The CDR3 has 16 amino acids. CDR3 region: CASSPWSGRNSYEQYF. DNA of the CDR3: TGTGCCAGCAGCCCATGGAGCGGGAGGAACTCCTACGAGCAGTACTTC.

A note on this clone: The sample contains more than one DNA sequence encoding this CDR3. V is TRBV4-1 and J is TRBJ2-5; no clear D. The CDR3 covers 15 residues. CDR1 and CDR2 from the germline V gene are MGHRA and YSYEKL. Trimming removed 1 base from V and 0 bases from J, with 9 bases in between. For the CDR3, the DNA is TGCGCCAGCAGCCAAGTATCCGGAGACCAAGAGACCCAGTACTTC. Its translation is CASSQVSGDQETQYF.

This clone has only one observation. The chain has TRBV5-1 and TRBJ1-2; the match to TRBD1 covers 7 bases. Germline V gene lookup returns CDR1 SGHRS and CDR2 YFSETQ. This CDR3 is built from 14 residues. The V segment lost 5 bases and the J segment 8 bases; nucleotides outside the gene matches: 12. CDR3 in amino acids: CASSSGQQEEGYTF. Here the CDR3 DNA reads TGCGCCAGCAGTTCGGGACAGCAAGAAGAAGGCTACACCTTC.

The chain has TRBV5-1 and TRBJ2-2; D remains ambiguous. The CDR3 is made up of 15 amino acids. The germline V gene encodes CDR1 SGHRS and CDR2 YFSETQ. V dropped 0 bases and J dropped 0 bases, with 6 bases sitting between them. CDR3 loop: CASSLAGTNTGELFF. CDR3 DNA: TGCGCCAGCAGCTTGGCCGGAACGAACACCGGGGAGCTGTTTTTT. Full variable domain (remainder filled in from reference TRBV5-1 and TRBJ2-2): KAGVTQTPRYLIKTRGQQVTLSCSPISGHRSVSWYQQTPGQGLQFLFEYFSETQRNKGNFPGRFSGRQFSNSRSEMNVSTLELGDSALYLCASSLAGTNTGELFFGEGSRLTVL.

CDR3 nucleotide sequence: TGTGCCAGCAGTGAATTGTCTAGCGGGAGTTACGAGCAGTACTTC. It translates to CASSELSSGSYEQYF. The rearrangement links TRBV2 to TRBJ2-7; TRBD2 aligns across 10 bases. CDR3 length equals 15 residues. The junction had 5 bases not matched to a gene; V was cut back by 2 bases and J by 4 bases. CDR1 is SNHLY, CDR2 FYNNEI, per germline. Looking up the rest from reference TRBV2 and TRBJ2-7 gives the full variable domain: EPEVTQTPSHQVTQMGQEVILRCVPISNHLYFYWYRQILGQKVEFLVSFYNNEISEKSEIFDDQFSVERPDGSNFTLKIRSTKLEDSAMYFCASSELSSGSYEQYFGPGTRLTVT.

The V and J genes are TRBV2 and TRBJ2-7; 7 bases are shared with TRBD2. Germline-derived CDR1 and CDR2 are SNHLY and FYNNEI. The CDR3 runs to 20 residues. V dropped 9 bases and J dropped 3; count of bases not matched to a gene: 29. The CDR3 is CARGTSSPVDGRCRVYEQYF. CDR3 bases: TGTGCCAGGGGGACCTCTTCCCCCGTTGACGGGAGGTGCCGGGTCTACGAGCAGTACTTC.

This clone has more than one count but fewer than ten. This chain uses TRBV4-2 with TRBJ2-3, with D maybe TRBD2 (6 bases). The V end lost 1 base, the J end lost 6 bases, and 17 bases lay between the germline ends. The CDR3 runs to 16 residues. Germline V gives CDR1 LGHNA, CDR2 YNFKEQ. The CDR3 protein is CASSQVGERVRDTQYF. The CDR3 DNA follows: TGTGCCAGCAGCCAAGTGGGAGAGCGGGTGCGGGATACGCAGTATTTT.

The chain has TRBV27 and TRBJ2-5; 8 positions agree with TRBD2. The DNA end lines up better with TRBJ2-7; the J call may be wrong. CDR1 and CDR2 (germline): MNHEY, SMNVEV (reference sequence). The CDR3 covers 15 residues. The CDR3 region has the DNA TGTGCCAGCAGTTTATATAGGACTAGCATCGACGAGCAGTACTTC. It encodes CASSLYRTSIDEQYF.

The chain joins TRBV4-1 to TRBJ2-4; D unclear. The germline CDR1 and CDR2 sequences are MGHRA and YSYEKL. The CDR3 is made up of 15 amino acids. With 5 bases removed from V and 2 bases from J, the gap between germline ends came to 13 bases. CDR3 residues: CASSTFPGPKNIQYF. CDR3 DNA sequence: TGCGCCAGCAGCACCTTCCCTGGGCCCAAAAACATTCAGTACTTC.

The chain links TRBV7-2 to TRBJ2-1; 7 bases are a match to TRBD2. Germline assignment: CDR1 SGHTA and CDR2 FQGNSA. Unmatched junction bases numbered 11, after V lost 5 bases and J lost 7 bases. The CDR3 runs 15 residues. The CDR3 nucleotides are TGTGCCAGCAGCCCGTGGGGGGGAGGTGGGAATGAGCAGTTCTTC. As protein: CASSPWGGGGNEQFF.

This clone is a singleton in its sample. This sequence joins TRBV10-3 and TRBJ2-7; tentatively, D is TRBD2 (6 bases). CDR1 and CDR2 from the germline V gene are ENHRY and SYGVKD. The CDR3 is 12 amino acids. The germline V and J ends were trimmed by 7 bases and 3 bases, with 10 bases remaining between them. CDR3 protein: CAITRDFYEQYF. As DNA, the CDR3 is TGTGCCATCACCAGGGACTTCTACGAGCAGTACTTC.

The chain is built from TRBV11-1 and TRBJ1-1; D ambiguous. The V end was cut by 5 bases, the J end by 1 base, with 8 bases between. This CDR3 is built from 13 residues. Germline CDR1 is SGHAT and CDR2 is FQDESV (reference sequence). CDR3 nucleotide sequence: TGTGCCAGCAGCAAAACGGGGAACACTGAAGCTTTCTTT. As protein: CASSKTGNTEAFF. Combining the CDR3 with reference TRBV11-1 and TRBJ1-1 gives the whole variable domain EAEVAQSPRYKITEKSQAVAFWCDPISGHATLYWYRQILGQGPELLVQFQDESVVDDSQLPKDRFSAERLKGVDSTLKIQPAELGDSAMYLCASSKTGNTEAFFGQGTRLTVV.

This clone was counted only a few times. The chain links TRBV27 to TRBJ1-2; 7 nucleotides match TRBD1. V lost 4 bases and J lost 6; bases outside the gene matches: 14. Germline loops: CDR1 MNHEY, CDR2 SMNVEV (reference sequence). The CDR3 has 16 residues. This CDR3 reads CASSSLTLGTADGYTF. The DNA of the CDR3 is TGTGCCAGCAGTTCCTTAACTCTTGGGACAGCAGATGGCTACACCTTC.

V usage is TRBV4-1 and J usage is TRBJ2-3; TRBD2 might be the D (5 bases). Trimming stripped 4 bases from V and 3 bases from J, with 8 bases between. Germline values: CDR1 MGHRA, CDR2 YSYEKL. This CDR3 region has 13 residues. The CDR3 sequence: CASSRGGTDTQYF. CDR3 DNA sequence: TGCGCCAGCAGCCGCGGCGGGACAGATACGCAGTATTTT.

This chain uses TRBV5-1 with TRBJ2-7, with 10 nucleotides matching TRBD2. The germline CDR1 and CDR2 sequences are SGHRS and YFSETQ. The J segment lost 4 bases and the V segment lost 2 bases, leaving 3 bases of the junction unmatched. The CDR3 loop spans 14 amino acids. CDR3 sequence reads: CASSFGTSAYEQYF. DNA of the CDR3: TGCGCCAGCAGCTTCGGGACTAGCGCTTACGAGCAGTACTTC.

The chain carries TRBV4-1 and TRBJ2-5; no reliable D call. The last part of the DNA fits TRBJ2-7 better; the J call may be wrong. Germline V gene data show CDR1 as MGHRA and CDR2 as YSYEKL. This CDR3 is built from 12 residues. The CDR3 sequence: CASSQDGYEQYF. The CDR3, as DNA: TGCGCCAGCAGCCAAGATGGGTACGAGCAGTACTTC.

V and J are TRBV11-2 and TRBJ1-3; D not certain. This CDR3 is built from 17 residues. Germline V CDR1 and CDR2: SGHAT, FQNNGV. Trimming shortened V by 0 bases and J by 0 bases, and 12 bases separated the two germline ends. The CDR3 DNA reads TGTGCCAGCAGCTTAGATTGGATCGGAAACTCTGGAAACACCATATATTTT. This gives the protein CASSLDWIGNSGNTIYF.

The CDR3 DNA reads TGTGCCAGCAACGAGGTAATTAGGAGGGACAATCAGCCCCAGCATTTT. Residues: CASNEVIRRDNQPQHF. The chain couples TRBV2 to TRBJ1-5; no clear D gene. The CDR3 sequence is 16 residues long. The V gene's germline CDR1 is SNHLY and CDR2 FYNNEI. Between the trimmed V and J ends, which lost 7 bases and 3 bases, there was a span of 19 bases. Based on the CDR3 plus reference TRBV2 and TRBJ1-5, the full variable domain is EPEVTQTPSHQVTQMGQEVILRCVPISNHLYFYWYRQILGQKVEFLVSFYNNEISEKSEIFDDQFSVERPDGSNFTLKIRSTKLEDSAMYFCASNEVIRRDNQPQHFGDGTRLSIL.

The table lists this clone with a count of one. The rearrangement uses TRBV6-6 and TRBJ2-3; 9 bases are shared with TRBD1. The J segment lost 6 bases and the V segment lost 6 bases, leaving 13 bases of the junction unmatched. The CDR3 contains 16 residues. CDR1 and CDR2 (germline): MNHNY, SVGAGI (reference sequence). The CDR3 DNA reads as TGTGCCAGCAGCAATACCCCGGGACAGGGTGGCGATACGCAGTATTTT. Protein: CASSNTPGQGGDTQYF.

This chain links TRBV7-3 with TRBJ1-5; D perhaps matches TRBD1 (6 bases). Germline CDR1 and CDR2: SGHTA and FQGTGA. The CDR3 covers 16 residues. The germline V and J ends were trimmed by 5 bases and 7 bases, with 21 bases remaining between them. The CDR3, as DNA: TGTGCCAGCAGCGAAGACAGTGGGGGGCGGGAGCAGCCCCAGCATTTT. Protein: CASSEDSGGREQPQHF.

The chain recombines TRBV28 with TRBJ1-2; 7 bases line up with TRBD1. The CDR3 is made up of 16 amino acids. Germline assignment: CDR1 MDHEN and CDR2 SYDVKM. V lost 1 base and J lost 2; bases outside the gene matches: 7. The CDR3 sequence: CASSLSPRDRNYGYTF. Here the CDR3 DNA reads TGTGCCAGCAGTTTATCTCCCAGGGACAGAAACTATGGCTACACCTTC.